The rows below give T cell receptor beta chains drawn from one sample of a study of technical replicates of blood from a few donors. Measured with immunoSEQ multiplex PCR; TCRdb has only the in-frame clones, and not every one. The profile shows roughly 70,000 clones, 85% to 95% of them singletons. Input material: PBMCs. The receptors come from a human donor in good health. Some clones in this sample may be carry-over from other donors' samples. Each CDR3 is given with its conserved first and last residue. D genes are given only for firm matches. Size is stated for part of the rows, as once, few or many counts, or as a class when the clone is expanded.

J gene	CDR3 length	V gene	clone size	D gene	CDR3 DNA	CDR3 protein
TRBJ2-1	13	TRBV27	NA	TRBD1	TGTGCCAGCAGTGCGACAGGGGGCAATGAGCAGTTCTTC	CASSATGGNEQFF
TRBJ1-2	13	TRBV7-9	NA	NA	TGTGCCAGCAGCTTAGGAGGGTCGGGTGGCTACACCTTC	CASSLGGSGGYTF
TRBJ2-3	14	TRBV5-6	NA	NA	TGTGCCAGCAGCTGGCCGGGACAAGGAGATACGCAGTATTTT	CASSWPGQGDTQYF
TRBJ1-5	14	TRBV6-5	once	NA	TGTGCCAGCAGCCACGACCCGGAGAATCAGCCCCAGCATTTT	CASSHDPENQPQHF
TRBJ2-3	16	TRBV5-1	NA	TRBD2	TGCGCCTGTTGTGTGGGAATCGGGGGGGCCACAGATACGCAGTATTTT	CACCVGIGGATDTQYF
TRBJ2-6	13	TRBV7-9	NA	NA	TGTGCCAGTGGGGCGGCCGGGGCCAACGTCCTGACTTTC	CASGAAGANVLTF
TRBJ1-1	15	TRBV29-1	NA	TRBD1	TGCAGCGTAAGAAAACCGGGACAGCTGAACACTGAAGCTTTCTTT	CSVRKPGQLNTEAFF
TRBJ1-1	14	TRBV5-1	NA	NA	TGCGCCAGCAGCTTGGGGGGAGGGTACACTGAAGCTTTCTTT	CASSLGGGYTEAFF
TRBJ2-3	15	TRBV5-4	NA	NA	TGTGCCAGCAGCCCCCAAGGTGGGGGGACAGATACGCAGTATTTT	CASSPQGGGTDTQYF
TRBJ2-3	16	TRBV7-9	NA	TRBD1	TGTGCCAGCAGCGGCCCGTGGACAGGGGCGGCCGATACGCAGTATTTT	CASSGPWTGAADTQYF
TRBJ2-5	17	TRBV5-4	NA	NA	TGTGCCAGCAGCTTACCCCCGGGACACAGATTTGGGGAGACCCAGTACTTC	CASSLPPGHRFGETQYF
TRBJ2-2	15	TRBV15	NA	NA	TGTGCCACCAGCAGAGATGGGGCCGAGACCGGGGAGCTGTTTTTT	CATSRDGAETGELFF
TRBJ1-5	13	TRBV27	NA	NA	TGTGCCAGCAGTCCCTCCAGCAATCAGCCCCAGCATTTT	CASSPSSNQPQHF
TRBJ2-1	14	TRBV27	NA	TRBD2	TGTGCCAGCAGTTCGGCGGGAGCAGGAAATGAGCAGTTCTTC	CASSSAGAGNEQFF
TRBJ2-5	14	TRBV7-3	NA	NA	TGTGCCAGCAGCTTGTTCGGGGTTGGTGAGACCCAGTACTTC	CASSLFGVGETQYF
TRBJ1-2	16	TRBV9	NA	TRBD1	TGTGCCAGCAGCGTACCCCGGACAGGGGGCGACGGTGGCTACACCTTC	CASSVPRTGGDGGYTF
TRBJ2-5	17	TRBV7-3	NA	TRBD1	TGTGCCAGCAGCTTCGGAAGGGGGCTTAAGGGGCAAGAGACCCAGTACTTC	CASSFGRGLKGQETQYF
TRBJ2-7	13	TRBV30	NA	NA	TGTGCCTGGAGTGTGGGCAGGGGCTACGAGCAGTACTTC	CAWSVGRGYEQYF